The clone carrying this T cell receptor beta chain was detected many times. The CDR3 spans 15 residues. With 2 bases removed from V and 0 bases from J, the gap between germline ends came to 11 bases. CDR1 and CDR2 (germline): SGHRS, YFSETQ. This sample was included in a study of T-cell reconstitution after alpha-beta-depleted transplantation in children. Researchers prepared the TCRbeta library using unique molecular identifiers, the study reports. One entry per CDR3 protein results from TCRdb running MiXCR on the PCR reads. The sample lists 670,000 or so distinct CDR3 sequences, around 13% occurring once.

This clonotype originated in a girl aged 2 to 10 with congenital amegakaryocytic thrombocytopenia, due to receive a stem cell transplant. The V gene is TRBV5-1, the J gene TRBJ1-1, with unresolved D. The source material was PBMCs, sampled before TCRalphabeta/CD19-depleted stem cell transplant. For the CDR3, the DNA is TGCGCCAGCAGCTTAAGACGGAGCATGAACACTGAAGCTTTCTTT. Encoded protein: CASSLRRSMNTEAFF.